This TCR beta chain was found in a study of vaccination effects on CD4 cells after COVID-19 (dated 2022 in TCRdb). Study-wide context: Each participant got two doses of an mRNA SARS-CoV-2 vaccine, either BNT162b2 or mRNA-1273. Pre-vaccine samples were collected from a couple of convalescent patients 16 days and one week before the first dose, corresponding to 142 and 148 days after COVID-19 diagnosis. SARS-CoV-2 spike-specific CD4+ TCR repertoires from before and after mRNA vaccination were compared in COVID-19 convalescent patients and in infection-naive vaccine recipients. A total of around eleven COVID-19 convalescent patients and a few SARS-CoV-2-naive healthy vaccine recipients were included in the full study. Cultures from other donors in the study were sequenced with the Oncomine TCR Beta short-read assay on an Illumina iSeq 100. Study-level results and caveats: Limitations of the study were the small number of convalescent patients and the absence of early post-infection timepoints. Both infection-induced and vaccine-induced clones contracted markedly at late post-vaccination timepoints, which is consistent with waning T cell responses. In convalescent patients, the post-vaccine spike-reactive repertoire consisted mainly of new vaccine-induced clones, largely distinct from infection-induced clones.

The ViraFEST assay stimulated PBMC with viral peptide pools and then used TCR sequencing to identify antigen-specific CD4+ T cell clonotypes by expansion. After approximately eleven days of culture, CD4+ T cells were isolated with the EasySep CD4+ T cell isolation kit. PCR-confirmed SARS-CoV-2 infection had occurred in convalescent patients between March and December 2020, before the Alpha, Beta and Delta variants emerged in the United States. Two million PBMC per well were cultured in IMDM with around 5% human AB serum, around 9.1 IU/ml IL-2 and gentamicin, plus 10 ug/ml peptides. Half of the culture medium was replaced with fresh IL-2-containing medium on days 3 and 7. Each peptide stimulation condition was cultured in triplicate wells unless otherwise noted. Using Ficoll-Paque Plus gradient centrifugation, PBMC were separated from whole blood and then either used fresh or cryopreserved at -140C. The overlapping peptide pools covered the spike proteins of SARS-CoV-2 and of the common cold coronaviruses HCoV-NL63, HCoV-OC43 and HCoV-229E. The QIAamp micro DNA kit was used to extract genomic DNA from the cultured CD4+ T cells.

Details on this clone: It has no known antigen specificity. No per-base quality is available; no much larger clone lies one base away.

At the junction V is shortened by 7 bases and J by 5 bases, with 20 bases in between. CDR1 and CDR2 are drawn from the germline V gene: MNHEY, SVGAGI. Inclusive of the bounding cysteine and phenylalanine, the CDR3 is 15 residues long. Only the CDR3 part of the read is kept: 45 bases, read in frame from the first base. The method behind the library was the immunoSEQ multiplex PCR assay. DNA from the cultured, isolated CD4+ T cells was subjected to TCR beta CDR3 sequencing. The study's processing was this. Non-productive TCR sequences were removed and reads were trimmed to the CDR3 region, keeping CDR3s of at least 7 amino acids. Antigen-specific clonotypes were identified using the MANAFEST web app by comparison of expansion in peptide wells against reference cultures. To be called positive, a clone needed expansion at FDR<0.05 compared with the reference and with all other wells, an odds ratio greater than 5, and a frequency greater than 0.1% in two replicate wells. A clonotype was called cross-reactive if it was significantly expanded both in SARS-CoV-2 spike wells and in at least one common cold coronavirus spike condition. CDR3 similarity was assessed by Levenshtein distance using the stringdist R package, and unrooted trees were constructed with ape in R 3.6.1. The table comes from immuneACCESS by way of TCRdb, which keeps in-frame sequences with V and J called. Part of the clones is missing from these tables; in studies checked, under half for an unresolved V gene and the rest for unknown reasons. The D gene and trimming were derived from the DNA, and the V and J assignments and clone size from that table. The sample table lists around 30,000 clones, 69% of them with a count of one. The ten largest clones take up more than 15% of the sample.

The sequenced sample was CD4+ T cells from PBMCs cultured with SARS-CoV-2 spike peptides, obtained before COVID-19 vaccination. Reading the label with the study, this specimen's cell subset or site is: SARS-CoV-2 spike overlapping peptide pool stimulation. The chain employs TRBV6-5 and TRBJ1-1; TRBD1 might be the D gene, on 6 matching bases. This TCR was recovered from a human donor who had a prior SARS-CoV-2 infection. The bases read TGTGCCAGCACTCGAGCACAGGGCGGTCGGACTGAAGCTTTCTTT. It translates as CASTRAQGGRTEAFF.